The entry below gives a single T cell receptor beta chain sequence along with its context. Produced via immunoSEQ multiplex PCR; TCRdb's table is partial and in-frame only. The sample shows tens of thousands of clones, about 85% of them seen only once. This record comes from a study of PD-1 blockade in classical Hodgkin lymphoma. The CDR3 runs to 15 residues. Germline CDR1 and CDR2: MNHEY and SVGAGI. V gave up 1 base and J gave up 1 base, with 10 bases separating them. Time point given: cycle 4 day 1 (C4D1), after less than 7 weeks of nivolumab. The patients all showed relapse after autologous stem cell transplantation, while their brentuximab vedotin exposure varied.

This clonotype was sampled from a human donor with classical Hodgkin lymphoma. The rearrangement uses TRBV6-5 and TRBJ1-1; D is uncertain. Source: peripheral blood mononuclear cells (PBMCs), taken before the fourth cycle of nivolumab. The CDR3 is CASSYLGLENTEAFF. The CDR3 DNA reads TGTGCCAGCAGTTACTTAGGACTGGAGAACACTGAAGCTTTCTTT.